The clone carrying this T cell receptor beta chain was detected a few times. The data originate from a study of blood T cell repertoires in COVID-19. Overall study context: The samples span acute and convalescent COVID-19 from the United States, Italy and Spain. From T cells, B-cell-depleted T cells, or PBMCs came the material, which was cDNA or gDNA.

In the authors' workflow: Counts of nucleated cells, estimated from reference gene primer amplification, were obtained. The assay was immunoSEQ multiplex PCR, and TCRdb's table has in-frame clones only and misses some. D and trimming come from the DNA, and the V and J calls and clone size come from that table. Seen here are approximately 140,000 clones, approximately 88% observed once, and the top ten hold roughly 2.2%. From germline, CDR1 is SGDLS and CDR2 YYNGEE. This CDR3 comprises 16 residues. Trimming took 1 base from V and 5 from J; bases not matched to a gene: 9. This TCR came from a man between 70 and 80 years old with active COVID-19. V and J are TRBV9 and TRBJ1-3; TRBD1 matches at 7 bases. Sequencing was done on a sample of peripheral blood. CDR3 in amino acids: CASSVPETGSRNTIYF. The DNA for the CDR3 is TGTGCCAGCAGCGTACCCGAGACAGGGAGTAGAAACACCATATATTTT.